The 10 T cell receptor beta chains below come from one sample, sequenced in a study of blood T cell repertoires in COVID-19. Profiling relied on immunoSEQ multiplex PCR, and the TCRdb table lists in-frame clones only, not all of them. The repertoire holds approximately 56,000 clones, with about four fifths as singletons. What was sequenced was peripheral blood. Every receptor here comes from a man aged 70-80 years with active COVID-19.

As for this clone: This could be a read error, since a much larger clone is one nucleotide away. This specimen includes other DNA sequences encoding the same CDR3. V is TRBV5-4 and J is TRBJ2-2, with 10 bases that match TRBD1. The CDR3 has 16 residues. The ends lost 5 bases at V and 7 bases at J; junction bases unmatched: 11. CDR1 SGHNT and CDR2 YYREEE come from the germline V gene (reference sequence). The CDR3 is CASRPSGTGADGELFF. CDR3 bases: TGTGCCAGCAGACCCTCCGGGACAGGGGCTGACGGGGAGCTGTTTTTT.

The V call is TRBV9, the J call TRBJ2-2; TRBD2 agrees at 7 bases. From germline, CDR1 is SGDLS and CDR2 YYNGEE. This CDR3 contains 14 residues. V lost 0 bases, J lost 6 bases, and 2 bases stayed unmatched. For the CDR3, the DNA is TGTGCCAGCAGCGTAGTTGGGGGGGCCGGGGAGCTGTTTTTT. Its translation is CASSVVGGAGELFF.

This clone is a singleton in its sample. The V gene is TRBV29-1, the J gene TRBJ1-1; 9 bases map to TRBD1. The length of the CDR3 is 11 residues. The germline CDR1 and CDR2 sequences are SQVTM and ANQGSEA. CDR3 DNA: TGCAGGGCCGACAGGGGGACTGAAGCTTTCTTT. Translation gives CRADRGTEAFF.

CDR3 nucleotides: TGTGCCAGCAGTGGACTGCCGGTTGAGACCCAGTACTTC. Residues: CASSGLPVETQYF. The chain links TRBV2 to TRBJ2-5; D unclear. The V end lost 4 bases, the J end lost 5 bases, and 11 bases lay between the germline ends. The germline gives CDR1 SNHLY, CDR2 FYNNEI. The CDR3 is 13 amino acids.

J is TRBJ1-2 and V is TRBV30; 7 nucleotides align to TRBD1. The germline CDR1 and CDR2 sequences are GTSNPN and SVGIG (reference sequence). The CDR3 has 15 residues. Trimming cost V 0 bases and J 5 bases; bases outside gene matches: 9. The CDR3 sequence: CAWSVLRGPGYGYTF. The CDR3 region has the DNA TGTGCCTGGAGTGTATTGAGGGGGCCGGGTTATGGCTACACCTTC. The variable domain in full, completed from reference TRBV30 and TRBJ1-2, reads SQTIHQWPATLVQPVGSPLSLECTVEGTSNPNLYWYRQAAGRGLQLLFYSVGIGQISSEVPQNLSASRPQDRQFILSSKKLLLSDSGFYLCAWSVLRGPGYGYTFGSGTRLTVV.

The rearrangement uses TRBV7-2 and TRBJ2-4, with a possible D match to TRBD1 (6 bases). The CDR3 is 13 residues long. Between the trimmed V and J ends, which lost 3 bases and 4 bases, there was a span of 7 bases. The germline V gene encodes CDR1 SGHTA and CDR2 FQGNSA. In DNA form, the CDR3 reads TGTGCCAGCAGCTTCGGGACAAAAAACATTCAGTACTTC. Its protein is CASSFGTKNIQYF.

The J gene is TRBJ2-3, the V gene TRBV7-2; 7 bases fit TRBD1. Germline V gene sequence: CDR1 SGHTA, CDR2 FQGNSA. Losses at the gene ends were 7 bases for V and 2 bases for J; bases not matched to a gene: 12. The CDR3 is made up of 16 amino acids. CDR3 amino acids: CASTRGWDRYTDTQYF. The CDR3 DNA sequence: TGTGCCAGCACCCGGGGATGGGACAGATACACAGATACGCAGTATTTT.

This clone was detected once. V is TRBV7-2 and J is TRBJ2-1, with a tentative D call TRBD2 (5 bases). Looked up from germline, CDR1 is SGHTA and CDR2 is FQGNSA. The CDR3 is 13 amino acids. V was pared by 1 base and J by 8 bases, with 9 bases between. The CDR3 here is CASSLEAGDEQFF. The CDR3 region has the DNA TGTGCCAGCAGCTTAGAGGCCGGGGATGAGCAGTTCTTC.

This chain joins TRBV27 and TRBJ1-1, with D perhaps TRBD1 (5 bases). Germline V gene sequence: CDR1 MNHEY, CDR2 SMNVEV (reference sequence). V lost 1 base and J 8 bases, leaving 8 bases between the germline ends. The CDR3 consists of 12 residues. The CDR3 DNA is TGTGCCAGCAGTTTATGGCCAGGGGAAGCTTTCTTT. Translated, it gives CASSLWPGEAFF.

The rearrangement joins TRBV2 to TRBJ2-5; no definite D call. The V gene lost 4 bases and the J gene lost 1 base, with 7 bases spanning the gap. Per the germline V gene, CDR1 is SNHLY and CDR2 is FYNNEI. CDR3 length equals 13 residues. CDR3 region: CASSVLVQETQYF. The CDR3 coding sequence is TGTGCCAGCAGTGTGTTAGTCCAAGAGACCCAGTACTTC.